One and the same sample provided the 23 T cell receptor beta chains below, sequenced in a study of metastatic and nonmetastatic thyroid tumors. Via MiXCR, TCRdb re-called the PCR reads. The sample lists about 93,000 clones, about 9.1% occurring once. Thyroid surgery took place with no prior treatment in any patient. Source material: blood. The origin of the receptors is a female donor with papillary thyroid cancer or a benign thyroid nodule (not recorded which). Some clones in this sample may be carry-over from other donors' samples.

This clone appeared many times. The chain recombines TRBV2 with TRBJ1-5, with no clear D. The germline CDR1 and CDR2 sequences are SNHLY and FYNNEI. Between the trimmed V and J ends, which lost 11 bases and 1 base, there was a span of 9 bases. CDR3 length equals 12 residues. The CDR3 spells CASQQSNQPQHF. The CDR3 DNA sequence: TGTGCCTCCCAACAGAGCAATCAGCCCCAGCATTTT.

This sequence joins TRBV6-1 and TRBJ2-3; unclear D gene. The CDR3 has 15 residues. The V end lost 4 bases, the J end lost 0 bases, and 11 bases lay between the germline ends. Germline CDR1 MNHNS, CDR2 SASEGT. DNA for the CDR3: TGTGCCAGCAGTGGGACGGCCTATAGCACAGATACGCAGTATTTT. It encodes CASSGTAYSTDTQYF.

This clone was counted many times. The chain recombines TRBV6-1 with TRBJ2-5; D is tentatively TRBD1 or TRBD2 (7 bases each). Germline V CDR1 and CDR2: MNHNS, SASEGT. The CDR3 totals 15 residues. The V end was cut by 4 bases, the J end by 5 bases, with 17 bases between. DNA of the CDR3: TGTGCCAGCAGTGGTCACAGGGGAGCGGGGGAGACCCAGTACTTC. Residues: CASSGHRGAGETQYF.

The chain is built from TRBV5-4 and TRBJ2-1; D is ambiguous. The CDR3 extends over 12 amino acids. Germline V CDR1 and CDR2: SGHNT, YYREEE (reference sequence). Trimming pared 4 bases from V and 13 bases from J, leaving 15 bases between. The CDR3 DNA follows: TGTGCCAGCAGCCCCTATCAGGCCCGCCAGTTCTTC. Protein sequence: CASSPYQARQFF.

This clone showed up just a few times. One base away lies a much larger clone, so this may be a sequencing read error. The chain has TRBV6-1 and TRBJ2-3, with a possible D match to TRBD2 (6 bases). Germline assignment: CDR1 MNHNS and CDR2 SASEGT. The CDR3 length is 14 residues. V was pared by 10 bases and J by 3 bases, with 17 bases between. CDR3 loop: CAIYGAGRTDTQYF. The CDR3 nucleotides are TGTGCCATCTATGGGGCGGGGAGGACAGATACGCAGTATTTT.

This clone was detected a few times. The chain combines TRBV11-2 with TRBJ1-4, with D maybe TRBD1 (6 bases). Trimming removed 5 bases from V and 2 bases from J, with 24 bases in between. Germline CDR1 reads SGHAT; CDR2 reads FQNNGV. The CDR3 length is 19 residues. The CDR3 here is CASSPRTERYVGTNEKLFF. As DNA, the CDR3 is TGTGCCAGCAGCCCCCGGACAGAAAGATACGTTGGGACTAATGAAAAACTGTTTTTT.

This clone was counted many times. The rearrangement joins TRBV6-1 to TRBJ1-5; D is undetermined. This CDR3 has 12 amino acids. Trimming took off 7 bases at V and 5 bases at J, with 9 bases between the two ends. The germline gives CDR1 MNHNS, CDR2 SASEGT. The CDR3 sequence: CASNTLYQPQHF. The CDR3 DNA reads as TGTGCCAGCAATACCCTCTATCAGCCCCAGCATTTT.

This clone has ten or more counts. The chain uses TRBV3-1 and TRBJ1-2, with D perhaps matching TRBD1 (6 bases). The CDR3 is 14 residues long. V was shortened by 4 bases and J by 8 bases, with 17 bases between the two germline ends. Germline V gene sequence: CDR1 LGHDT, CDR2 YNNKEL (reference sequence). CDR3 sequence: CASSPGSGARGYTF. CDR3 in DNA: TGTGCCAGCAGCCCCGGGTCGGGGGCGAGGGGCTACACCTTC.

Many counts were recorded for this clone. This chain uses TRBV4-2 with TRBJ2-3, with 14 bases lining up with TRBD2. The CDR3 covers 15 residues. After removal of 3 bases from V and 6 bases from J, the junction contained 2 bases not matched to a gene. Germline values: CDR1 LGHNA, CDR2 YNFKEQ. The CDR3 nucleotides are TGTGCCAGCAGCCAGACTAGCGGGGGGGCCGATACGCAGTATTTT. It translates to CASSQTSGGADTQYF.

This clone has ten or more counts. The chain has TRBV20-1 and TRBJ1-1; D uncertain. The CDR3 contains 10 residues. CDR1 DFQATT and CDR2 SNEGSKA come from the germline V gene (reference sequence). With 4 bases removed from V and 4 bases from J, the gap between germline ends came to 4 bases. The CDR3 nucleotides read TGCAGTGCTATAGTCACTGAAGCTTTCTTT. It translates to CSAIVTEAFF.

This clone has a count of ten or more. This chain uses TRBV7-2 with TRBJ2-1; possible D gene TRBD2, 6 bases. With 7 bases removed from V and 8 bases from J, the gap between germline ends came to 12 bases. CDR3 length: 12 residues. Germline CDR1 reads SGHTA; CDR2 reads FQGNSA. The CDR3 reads CASTDAGYEQFF. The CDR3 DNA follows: TGTGCCAGCACCGACGCGGGGTATGAGCAGTTCTTC.

CDR3 protein: CASSVDKGYRNEQFF. For the CDR3, the DNA is TGTGCCAGCAGCGTAGATAAGGGGTACCGCAATGAGCAGTTCTTC. This chain links TRBV9 with TRBJ2-1, with D perhaps TRBD1 (5 bases). Germline-derived CDR1 and CDR2 are SGDLS and YYNGEE. Deletions cut 0 bases from V and 6 bases from J, with 13 bases between. CDR3 length: 15 residues.

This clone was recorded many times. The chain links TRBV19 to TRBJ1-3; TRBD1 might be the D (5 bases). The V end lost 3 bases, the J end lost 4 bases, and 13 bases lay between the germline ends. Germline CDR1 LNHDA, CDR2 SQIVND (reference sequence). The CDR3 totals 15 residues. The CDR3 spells CASSIGRVYGNTIYF. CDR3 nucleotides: TGTGCCAGTAGTATTGGCAGGGTCTACGGAAACACCATATATTTT.

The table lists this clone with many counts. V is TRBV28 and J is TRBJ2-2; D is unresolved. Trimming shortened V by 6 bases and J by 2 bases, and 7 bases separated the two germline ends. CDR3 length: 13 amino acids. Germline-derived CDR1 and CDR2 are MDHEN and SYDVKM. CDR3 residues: CASSSTNTGELFF. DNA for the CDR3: TGTGCCAGCAGCTCTACTAACACCGGGGAGCTGTTTTTT.

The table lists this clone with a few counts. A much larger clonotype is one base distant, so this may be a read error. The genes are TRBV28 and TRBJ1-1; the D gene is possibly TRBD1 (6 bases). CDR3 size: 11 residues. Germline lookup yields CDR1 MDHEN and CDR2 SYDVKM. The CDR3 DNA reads TGTGTCAGCAGTTCGAGGGGGAGAGCTTTCTTT. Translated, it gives CVSSSRGRAFF.

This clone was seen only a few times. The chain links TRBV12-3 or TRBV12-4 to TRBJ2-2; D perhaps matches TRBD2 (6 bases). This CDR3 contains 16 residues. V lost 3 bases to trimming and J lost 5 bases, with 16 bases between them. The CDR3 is CASSFGGVATTGELFF. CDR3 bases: TGTGCCAGCAGTTTTGGAGGGGTCGCTACTACCGGGGAGCTGTTTTTT.

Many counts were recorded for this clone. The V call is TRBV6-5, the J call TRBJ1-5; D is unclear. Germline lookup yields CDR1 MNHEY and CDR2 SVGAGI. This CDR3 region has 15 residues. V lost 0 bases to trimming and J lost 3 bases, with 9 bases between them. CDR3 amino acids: CASSYSGYSNQPQHF. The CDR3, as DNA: TGTGCCAGCAGTTACTCGGGGTACTCCAATCAGCCCCAGCATTTT.

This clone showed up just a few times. The CDR3 loop is CSARSVGLAGGETQYF. DNA for the CDR3: TGCAGTGCTAGATCAGTGGGACTAGCGGGCGGGGAGACCCAGTACTTC. This sequence joins TRBV20-1 and TRBJ2-5; 12 bases are a match to TRBD2. Germline assignment: CDR1 DFQATT and CDR2 SNEGSKA (reference sequence). CDR3 length: 16 residues. The trim removed 2 bases at V and 5 bases at J, leaving 9 bases unmatched.

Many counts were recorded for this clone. CDR3 in DNA: TGTGCCTGGAGTGTACTAGGGAAGGAATCCTACGAGCAGTACTTC. It yields the protein CAWSVLGKESYEQYF. The rearrangement links TRBV30 to TRBJ2-7, with D possibly being TRBD2 (5 bases). V dropped 0 bases and J dropped 1 base, with 13 bases sitting between them. This CDR3 spans 15 amino acids. From germline, CDR1 is GTSNPN and CDR2 SVGIG (reference sequence).

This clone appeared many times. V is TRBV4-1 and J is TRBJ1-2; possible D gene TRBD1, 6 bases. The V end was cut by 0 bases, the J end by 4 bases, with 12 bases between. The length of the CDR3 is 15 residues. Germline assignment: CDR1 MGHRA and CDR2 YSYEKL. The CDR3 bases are TGCGCCAGCAGCCAAGAAGGGGGGCGCGTCTATGGCTACACCTTC. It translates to CASSQEGGRVYGYTF.

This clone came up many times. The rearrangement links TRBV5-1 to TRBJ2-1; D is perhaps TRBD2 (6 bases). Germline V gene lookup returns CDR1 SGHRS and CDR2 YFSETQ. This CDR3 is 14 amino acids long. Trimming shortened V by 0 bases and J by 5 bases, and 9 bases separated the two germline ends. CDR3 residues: CASSLGGTHNEQFF. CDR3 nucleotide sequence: TGCGCCAGCAGCTTGGGAGGGACTCACAATGAGCAGTTCTTC.

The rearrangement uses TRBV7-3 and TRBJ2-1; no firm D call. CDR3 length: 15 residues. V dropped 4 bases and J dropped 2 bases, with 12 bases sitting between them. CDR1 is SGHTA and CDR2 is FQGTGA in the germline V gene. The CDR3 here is CASSSVPTTYNEQFF. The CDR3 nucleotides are TGTGCCAGCAGCTCAGTTCCTACCACCTACAATGAGCAGTTCTTC.

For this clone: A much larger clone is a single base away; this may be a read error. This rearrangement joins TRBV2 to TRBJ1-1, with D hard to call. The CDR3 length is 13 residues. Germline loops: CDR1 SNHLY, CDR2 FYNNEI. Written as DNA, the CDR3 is TGTGCCGGCAGAAACTTAGGTCGGACTGAAGATTTCTTT. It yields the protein CAGRNLGRTEDFF.